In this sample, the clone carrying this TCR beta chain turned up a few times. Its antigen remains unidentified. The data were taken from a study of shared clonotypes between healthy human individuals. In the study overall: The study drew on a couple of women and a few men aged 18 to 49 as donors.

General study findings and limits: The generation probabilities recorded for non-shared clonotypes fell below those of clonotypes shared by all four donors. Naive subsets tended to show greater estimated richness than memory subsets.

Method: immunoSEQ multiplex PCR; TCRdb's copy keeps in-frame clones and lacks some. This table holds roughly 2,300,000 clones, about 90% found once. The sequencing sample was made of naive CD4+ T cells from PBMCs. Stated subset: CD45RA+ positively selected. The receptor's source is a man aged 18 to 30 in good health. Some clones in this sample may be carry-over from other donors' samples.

The CDR3 DNA is TGTGCCAGTAGTATTAGAGGGACCTCCTACGAGCAGTACTTC. This sequence encodes CASSIRGTSYEQYF. The J gene is TRBJ2-7, the V gene TRBV19, with D perhaps TRBD1 or TRBD2 (5 bases each). The CDR3 runs to 14 residues. With 3 bases removed from V and 0 bases from J, the gap between germline ends came to 9 bases. The germline V gene has CDR1 LNHDA and CDR2 SQIVND (reference sequence). Using reference TRBV19 and TRBJ2-7 for the parts outside the CDR3, the full variable domain is DGGITQSPKYLFRKEGQNVTLSCEQNLNHDAMYWYRQDPGQGLRLIYYSQIVNDFQKGDIAEGYSVSREKKESFPLTVTSAQKNPTAFYLCASSIRGTSYEQYFGPGTRLTVT.